This passage covers 22 T cell receptor beta chains from one sample sequenced in a study of radiotherapy plus CTLA-4 blockade in lung cancer. Generated by immunoSEQ multiplex PCR, the TCRdb table keeps only in-frame clones and is missing some. The sample holds 2,500 to 3,000 clones, roughly four fifths seen once. The starting material was tumor tissue, obtained from a patient treated with radiotherapy plus ipilimumab. The source is a human donor with non-small cell lung cancer that progressed on radiotherapy plus ipilimumab.

There are a few counts of this clone. The chain carries TRBV15 and TRBJ1-5, with no clear D. This CDR3 is 15 amino acids long. Germline assignment: CDR1 LNHNV and CDR2 YYDKDF (reference sequence). Trimming cost V 1 base and J 0 bases, with 7 bases left between them. CDR3 DNA: TGTGCCACCAGCAGAGGAGGGTATAGCAATCAGCCCCAGCATTTT. Protein sequence: CATSRGGYSNQPQHF.

The chain uses TRBV5-1 and TRBJ2-5; the D is unclear. Trimming left V 0 bases short and J 5 bases short, with 2 bases between. The CDR3 has 11 residues. CDR1 SGHRS and CDR2 YFSETQ come from the germline V gene. CDR3 DNA sequence: TGCGCCAGCAGCTTGGCGGAGACCCAGTACTTC. Residues: CASSLAETQYF.

CDR3 DNA sequence: TGTGCCAGCAGCTTAAGGGGGCATGAAGCTTTCTTT. Protein sequence: CASSLRGHEAFF. The chain recombines TRBV11-2 with TRBJ1-1, with 7 bases that match TRBD1. The germline V gene has CDR1 SGHAT and CDR2 FQNNGV. With V trimmed by 2 bases and J by 7 bases, 1 base remained unmatched. The CDR3 covers 12 residues.

This clone was counted a single time. The V call is TRBV5-1, the J call TRBJ2-2; a possible D gene is TRBD1 (5 bases). The CDR3 loop spans 15 amino acids. Trimming cost V 0 bases and J 4 bases, with 10 bases left between them. Germline assignment: CDR1 SGHRS and CDR2 YFSETQ. The CDR3 DNA reads TGCGCCAGCAGCTTGGAGCAGGGAACCACCGGGGAGCTGTTTTTT. Residues: CASSLEQGTTGELFF.

This clone was detected a few times. The chain uses TRBV30 and TRBJ2-6, with D unclear. The germline gives CDR1 GTSNPN, CDR2 SVGIG (reference sequence). V was pared by 0 bases and J by 0 bases, with 6 bases between. The CDR3 contains 15 residues. CDR3 residues: CAWSVHSSGANVLTF. The CDR3 region has the DNA TGTGCCTGGAGTGTCCACAGCTCTGGGGCCAACGTCCTGACTTTC.

About this clone itself: Other DNA variants within this sample encode the same CDR3. J is TRBJ1-2 and V is TRBV4-1; unclear D gene. The V and J ends lost 4 bases and 2 bases respectively, with 14 bases between them. The CDR3 loop spans 15 amino acids. Germline CDR1 is MGHRA and CDR2 is YSYEKL. The chain's CDR3 is CASSPFLDGNYGYTF. The CDR3 region has the DNA TGCGCCAGCAGCCCCTTCCTGGACGGGAACTATGGCTACACCTTC.

CDR3 nucleotide sequence: TGTGCCAGCAGCTTAGACCTTTGGACTGAAGCTTTCTTT. Translated, it gives CASSLDLWTEAFF. The chain couples TRBV11-1 to TRBJ1-1; D unclear. The V end lost 1 base, the J end lost 5 bases, and 8 bases lay between the germline ends. Germline V lookup: CDR1 SGHAT, CDR2 FQDESV (reference sequence). The CDR3 has 13 residues. Filled out from reference TRBV11-1 and TRBJ1-1, the complete variable domain reads EAEVAQSPRYKITEKSQAVAFWCDPISGHATLYWYRQILGQGPELLVQFQDESVVDDSQLPKDRFSAERLKGVDSTLKIQPAELGDSAMYLCASSLDLWTEAFFGQGTRLTVV.

The V call is TRBV7-8, the J call TRBJ2-7; the match to TRBD1 covers 7 bases. The CDR3 loop spans 15 amino acids. Germline lookup yields CDR1 SGHVS and CDR2 FQNEAQ. V lost 4 bases to trimming and J lost 0 bases; unmatched junction nucleotides: 6. The CDR3 protein is CASSYGTVHSYEQYF. In DNA form, the CDR3 reads TGTGCCAGCAGCTACGGGACAGTCCACTCCTACGAGCAGTACTTC.

This clone was detected only a few times. The chain uses TRBV6-6 and TRBJ1-2; 10 nucleotides line up with TRBD1. The CDR3 has 15 residues. Trimming removed 3 bases from V and 6 bases from J; junction bases left unmatched: 7. The V gene's germline CDR1 is MNHNY and CDR2 SVGAGI (reference sequence). The CDR3 bases are TGTGCCAGCAGTTATCGGACAGGGGGAGTCGATGGCTACACCTTC. Amino acid sequence: CASSYRTGGVDGYTF.

The rearrangement uses TRBV28 and TRBJ1-5, with TRBD1 matching 9 bases. V was clipped by 5 bases and J by 5 bases; unmatched bases: 16. The CDR3 is made up of 18 amino acids. Germline CDR1 and CDR2: MDHEN and SYDVKM. In DNA, the CDR3 is TGTGCCAGCAGTCCCCCAACCGGGACAGGGAGTCAGTATCAGCCCCAGCATTTT. It is translated as CASSPPTGTGSQYQPQHF.

The chain carries TRBV10-2 and TRBJ2-7, with D unresolved. Trimming cost V 2 bases and J 2 bases, with 1 base left between them. The CDR3 loop spans 11 amino acids. CDR1 and CDR2 from the germline V gene are WSHSY and SAAADI. CDR3 sequence reads: CASSEAYEQYF. The CDR3 DNA reads as TGCGCCAGCAGTGAGGCCTACGAGCAGTACTTC.

The chain recombines TRBV2 with TRBJ2-4; TRBD1 matches at 9 bases. V lost 7 bases and J lost 1; bases outside the gene matches: 8. Germline values: CDR1 SNHLY, CDR2 FYNNEI. This CDR3 region has 16 residues. CDR3 sequence: CASTTTGGFAKNIQYF. The CDR3 region has the DNA TGTGCCAGCACCACTACAGGGGGCTTCGCCAAAAACATTCAGTACTTC.

A word on this clone: The sample contains more than one DNA sequence encoding this CDR3. The J gene is TRBJ2-1, the V gene TRBV9, with 10 bases aligning to TRBD2. The length of the CDR3 is 18 residues. The J segment lost 0 bases and the V segment lost 0 bases, leaving 6 bases of the junction unmatched. Per germline, CDR1 SGDLS and CDR2 YYNGEE. CDR3 in amino acids: CASSVASGGASSYNEQFF. In DNA, the CDR3 is TGTGCCAGCAGCGTAGCGAGCGGGGGGGCGAGCTCCTACAATGAGCAGTTCTTC.

The chain is built from TRBV27 and TRBJ2-1, with D uncertain. Between the trimmed V and J ends, which lost 10 bases and 3 bases, there was a span of 10 bases. The CDR3 is made up of 12 amino acids. Germline loops: CDR1 MNHEY, CDR2 SMNVEV (reference sequence). The CDR3 spells CATKGYYNEQFF. CDR3 in DNA: TGTGCCACCAAGGGATACTACAATGAGCAGTTCTTC.

This clone was seen only once. The genes are TRBV10-2 and TRBJ2-7, with 16 bases identical to TRBD2. Germline CDR1 and CDR2: WSHSY and SAAADI. Germline trimming cut 4 bases from V and 4 bases from J; bases unmatched to any gene: 1. This CDR3 comprises 15 residues. The DNA for the CDR3 is TGCGCCAGCAGTGTGGGACTAGCGGGAGGGTACGAGCAGTACTTC. Amino acid sequence: CASSVGLAGGYEQYF.

This rearrangement joins TRBV2 to TRBJ2-4; perhaps TRBD1 as D (5 bases). The V gene lost 6 bases and the J gene lost 1 base, with 13 bases spanning the gap. The germline gives CDR1 SNHLY, CDR2 FYNNEI. There are 15 residues in the CDR3. CDR3 coding DNA: TGTGCCAGCAGGGGTCCAAGACAGGCCAAAAACATTCAGTACTTC. It translates to CASRGPRQAKNIQYF. Supplemented by reference TRBV2 and TRBJ2-4, the full variable domain reads EPEVTQTPSHQVTQMGQEVILRCVPISNHLYFYWYRQILGQKVEFLVSFYNNEISEKSEIFDDQFSVERPDGSNFTLKIRSTKLEDSAMYFCASRGPRQAKNIQYFGAGTRLSVL.

The CDR3: CASSRGSGGAYEQYF. The CDR3, as DNA: TGTGCCAGCAGCCGGGGGTCAGGGGGCGCGTACGAGCAGTACTTC. The genes are TRBV7-7 and TRBJ2-7, with 8 bases fitting TRBD1. The ends lost 5 bases at V and 4 bases at J; junction bases unmatched: 10. CDR1 is SSHAT and CDR2 is FNYEAQ in the germline V gene (reference sequence). This CDR3 has 15 residues.

There are a few counts of this clone. The genes are TRBV14 and TRBJ1-1, with unresolved D. In germline, CDR1 is SGHDN, CDR2 FVKESK. This CDR3 spans 14 amino acids. Deletions cut 3 bases from V and 0 bases from J, with 8 bases between. The DNA of the CDR3 is TGTGCCAGCAGCCATGAGGCATTGAACACTGAAGCTTTCTTT. Its translation is CASSHEALNTEAFF. The full variable domain, its missing parts supplied by reference TRBV14 and TRBJ1-1, is EAGVTQFPSHSVIEKGQTVTLRCDPISGHDNLYWYRRVMGKEIKFLLHFVKESKQDESGMPNNRFLAERTGGTYSTLKVQPAELEDSGVYFCASSHEALNTEAFFGQGTRLTVV.

The V call is TRBV28, the J call TRBJ1-3; tentatively, D is TRBD1 (6 bases). This CDR3 comprises 17 residues. Trimming took off 1 base at V and 0 bases at J, with 13 bases between the two ends. Germline lookup yields CDR1 MDHEN and CDR2 SYDVKM. The CDR3 here is CASSLSAGAFSGNTIYF. The CDR3 DNA sequence: TGTGCCAGCAGTTTATCGGCAGGGGCCTTCTCTGGAAACACCATATATTTT.

This clone was detected a few times. V is TRBV11-3 and J is TRBJ2-7; weak D call: TRBD2 (5 bases). This CDR3 contains 16 residues. Deletions cut 5 bases from V and 3 bases from J, with 20 bases between. Germline-derived CDR1 and CDR2 are SGHNT and YENEEA. In nucleotides, the CDR3 is TGTGCCAGCAGCCGACCTAGGGCTAGCTACATCTACGAGCAGTACTTC. Amino acids: CASSRPRASYIYEQYF.

The chain employs TRBV5-6 and TRBJ2-1, with 7 bases lining up with TRBD2. The V gene's germline CDR1 is SGHDT and CDR2 YYEEEE. Trimming cost V 2 bases and J 13 bases; bases outside gene matches: 6. CDR3 size: 12 residues. In DNA form, the CDR3 reads TGTGCCAGCAGCTTTTCAGGACTAGATCAGTTCTTC. This sequence encodes CASSFSGLDQFF.

The chain carries TRBV28 and TRBJ1-2; 9 bases fit TRBD1. This CDR3 region has 14 residues. V lost 11 bases to trimming and J lost 2 bases; unmatched junction nucleotides: 9. Germline loops: CDR1 MDHEN, CDR2 SYDVKM. CDR3 sequence: CAYSTGQGNYGYTF. The CDR3 coding sequence is TGTGCCTACTCAACCGGACAGGGGAACTATGGCTACACCTTC.